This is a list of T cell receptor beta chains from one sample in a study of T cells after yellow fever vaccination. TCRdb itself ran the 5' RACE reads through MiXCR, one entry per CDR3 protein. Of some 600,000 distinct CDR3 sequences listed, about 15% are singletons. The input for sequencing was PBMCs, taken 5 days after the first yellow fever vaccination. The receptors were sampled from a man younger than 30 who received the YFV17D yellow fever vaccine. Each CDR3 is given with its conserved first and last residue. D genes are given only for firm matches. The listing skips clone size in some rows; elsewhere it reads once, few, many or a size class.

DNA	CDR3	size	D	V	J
TGTGCCAGCAGCATAGACTACGAAGAGACCCAGTACTTC	CASSIDYEETQYF	NA	NA	TRBV7-2	TRBJ2-5
TGCAGTGCGGTGACAGTCAATGGCTACACCTTC	CSAVTVNGYTF	few	NA	TRBV20-1	TRBJ1-2
TGTGCCAGCAGCTTGATGCCTACCTACGAGCAGTACTTC	CASSLMPTYEQYF	NA	NA	TRBV5-4	TRBJ2-7
TGTGCCAGCACGGTACGGGATCAGCCCCAGCATTTT	CASTVRDQPQHF	NA	NA	TRBV28	TRBJ1-5
TGTGCCAGCCAAGAGGGTGTGGGGGCTTCCTACGAGCAGTACTTC	CASQEGVGASYEQYF	NA	NA	TRBV7-2	TRBJ2-7
TGTGCCAGCAGCTACAACTCTGGGGCCAACGTCCTGACTTTC	CASSYNSGANVLTF	NA	NA	TRBV7-2	TRBJ2-6
TGTGCTAGCAGCTTACGCGCCGGGTCTTACACAGATACGCAGTATTTT	CASSLRAGSYTDTQYF	few	NA	TRBV7-7	TRBJ2-3
TGTGCCAGCAGCAGGGACGGATCGAACACCGGGGAGCTGTTTTTT	CASSRDGSNTGELFF	many	NA	TRBV7-9	TRBJ2-2
TGTGCCAGCAGCCATGGGACTAGCGGGGGCACCGGGGAGCTGTTTTTT	CASSHGTSGGTGELFF	NA	TRBD2	TRBV5-4	TRBJ2-2
TGCAGTGCTAGAGAAGCAGGCGCCTATGAAAAACTGTTTTTT	CSAREAGAYEKLFF	NA	NA	TRBV20-1	TRBJ1-4
TGTGCCAGCAGCGACGGACTAGCGGGGTGGATCGGGGAGCTGTTTTTT	CASSDGLAGWIGELFF	NA	TRBD2	TRBV3-1	TRBJ2-2
TGCGCCAGCAGCCACAGTAGACAGGGAGGCACTGAAGCTTTCTTT	CASSHSRQGGTEAFF	many	TRBD1	TRBV4-1	TRBJ1-1
TGCAGTGCTAGGGCCGGGACAGGGGGGACCGGGGAGCTGTTTTTT	CSARAGTGGTGELFF	NA	TRBD1	TRBV20-1	TRBJ2-2
TGTGCCAGCAGCTTAAACCCCTATACAGGGGCCGAGGCCCAGTACTTC	CASSLNPYTGAEAQYF	few	TRBD1	TRBV11-2	TRBJ2-5